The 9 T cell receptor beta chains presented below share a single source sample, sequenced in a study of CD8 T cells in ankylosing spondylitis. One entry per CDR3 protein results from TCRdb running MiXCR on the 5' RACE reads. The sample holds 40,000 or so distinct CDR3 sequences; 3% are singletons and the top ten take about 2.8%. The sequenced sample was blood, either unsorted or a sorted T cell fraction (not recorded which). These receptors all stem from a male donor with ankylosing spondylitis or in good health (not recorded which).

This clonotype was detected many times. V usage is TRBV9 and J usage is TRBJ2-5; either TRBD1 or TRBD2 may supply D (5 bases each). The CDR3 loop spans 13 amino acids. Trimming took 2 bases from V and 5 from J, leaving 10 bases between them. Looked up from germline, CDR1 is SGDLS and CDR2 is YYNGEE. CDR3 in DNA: TGTGCCAGCAGCGTCGCCGAGGGGGAGACCCAGTACTTC. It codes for CASSVAEGETQYF. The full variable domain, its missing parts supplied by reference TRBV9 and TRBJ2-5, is DSGVTQTPKHLITATGQRVTLRCSPRSGDLSVYWYQQSLDQGLQFLIQYYNGEERAKGNILERFSAQQFPDLHSELNLSSLELGDSALYFCASSVAEGETQYFGPGTRLLVL.

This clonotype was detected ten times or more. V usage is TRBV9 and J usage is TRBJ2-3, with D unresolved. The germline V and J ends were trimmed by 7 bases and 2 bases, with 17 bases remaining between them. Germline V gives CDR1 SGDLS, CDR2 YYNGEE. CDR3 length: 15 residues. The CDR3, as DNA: TGTGCCAGCTCGTCGGCGGACGGGTTCACAGATACGCAGTATTTT. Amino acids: CASSSADGFTDTQYF.

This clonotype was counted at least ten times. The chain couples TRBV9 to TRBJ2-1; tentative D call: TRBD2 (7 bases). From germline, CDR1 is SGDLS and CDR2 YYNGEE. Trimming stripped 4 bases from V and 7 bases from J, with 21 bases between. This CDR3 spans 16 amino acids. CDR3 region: CASSSDIAGTGNEQFF. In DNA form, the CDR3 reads TGTGCCAGCAGCTCCGACATAGCGGGCACAGGGAATGAGCAGTTCTTC.

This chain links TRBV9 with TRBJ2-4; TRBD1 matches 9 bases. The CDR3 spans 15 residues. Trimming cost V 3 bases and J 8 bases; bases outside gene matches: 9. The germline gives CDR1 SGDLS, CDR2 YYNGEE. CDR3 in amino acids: CASSGAGQGRDIQYF. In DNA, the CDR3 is TGTGCCAGCAGCGGAGCGGGACAGGGTAGGGACATTCAGTACTTC. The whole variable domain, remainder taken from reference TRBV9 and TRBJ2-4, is DSGVTQTPKHLITATGQRVTLRCSPRSGDLSVYWYQQSLDQGLQFLIQYYNGEERAKGNILERFSAQQFPDLHSELNLSSLELGDSALYFCASSGAGQGRDIQYFGAGTRLSVL.

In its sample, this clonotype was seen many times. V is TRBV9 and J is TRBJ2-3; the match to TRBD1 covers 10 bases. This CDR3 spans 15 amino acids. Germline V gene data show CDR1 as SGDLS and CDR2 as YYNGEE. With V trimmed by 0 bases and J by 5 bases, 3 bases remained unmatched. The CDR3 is CASSVAGQGRDTQYF. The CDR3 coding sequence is TGTGCCAGCAGCGTAGCGGGACAGGGGAGAGATACGCAGTATTTT.

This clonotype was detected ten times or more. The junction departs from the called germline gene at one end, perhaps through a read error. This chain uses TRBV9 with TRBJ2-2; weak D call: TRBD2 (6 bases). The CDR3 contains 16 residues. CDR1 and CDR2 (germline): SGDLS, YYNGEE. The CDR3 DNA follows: TGTGCCAGCAGAGTAGGCGGCGGGGCTCACACCGGGGAGCTGTTTTTT. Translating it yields CASRVGGGAHTGELFF.

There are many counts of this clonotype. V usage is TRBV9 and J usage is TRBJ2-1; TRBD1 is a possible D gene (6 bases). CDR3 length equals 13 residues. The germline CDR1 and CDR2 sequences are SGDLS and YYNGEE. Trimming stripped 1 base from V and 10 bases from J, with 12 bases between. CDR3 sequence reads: CASSVSQGREQFF. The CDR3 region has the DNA TGTGCCAGCAGCGTAAGTCAGGGGCGAGAGCAGTTCTTC. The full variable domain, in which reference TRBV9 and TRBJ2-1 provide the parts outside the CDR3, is DSGVTQTPKHLITATGQRVTLRCSPRSGDLSVYWYQQSLDQGLQFLIQYYNGEERAKGNILERFSAQQFPDLHSELNLSSLELGDSALYFCASSVSQGREQFFGPGTRLTVL.

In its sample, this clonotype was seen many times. The DNA of the CDR3 is TGTGCCAGCAGCGTAGATGCAGGGGAAGGCTATGGCTACACCTTC. As protein: CASSVDAGEGYGYTF. The chain links TRBV9 to TRBJ1-2, with a weak D call TRBD1 (6 bases). The CDR3 is 15 residues long. Germline CDR1 is SGDLS and CDR2 is YYNGEE. V was shortened by 0 bases and J by 4 bases, with 13 bases between the two germline ends.

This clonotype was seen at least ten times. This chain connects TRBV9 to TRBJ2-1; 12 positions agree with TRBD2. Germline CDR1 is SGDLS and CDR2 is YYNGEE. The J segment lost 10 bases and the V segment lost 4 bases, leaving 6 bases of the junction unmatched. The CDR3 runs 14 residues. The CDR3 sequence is CASSLGLAGWEQFF. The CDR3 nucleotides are TGTGCCAGCAGCTTAGGACTAGCGGGATGGGAGCAGTTCTTC.